Listed below are T cell receptor beta chains from one sample, sequenced in a study of blood T cell repertoires in COVID-19. Only in-frame clones appear in the TCRdb table, and some are missing; sequencing was by immunoSEQ multiplex PCR. The sample comprises roughly 120,000 clones, around 91% of which are singletons, and approximately 30% rests with the top ten. Specimen: peripheral blood. These TCRs come from a man between 65 and 85 years old with active or convalescent COVID-19. The CDR3 runs from the conserved cysteine through the conserved F or W.

11 | TRBV6-5 | CASSRLRETFF
13 | TRBV18 | CASSPRESRTQYF
16 | TRBV5-1 | CASSLRRGREDEKLFF
14 | TRBV29-1 | CSVERGDFDYGYTF
15 | TRBV4-2 | CASSQGPAVQETQYF
13 | TRBV4-2 | CASSQAGGIEQFF
15 | TRBV3-1/TRBV3-2 | CASSQTTTPTNTIYF
13 | TRBV5-1 | CASKTGTSYEQYF
15 | TRBV3-1/TRBV3-2 | CASSQFTGVQETQYF
18 | TRBV7-9 | CASSLVGGLGPVSYEQYF
15 | TRBV27 | CASSLRLAGGDTQYF
15 | TRBV5-4 | CASRDGGGSKYEQYF
17 | TRBV19 | CASSIYHSGRSNQPQHF
13 | TRBV6-1 | CASSDGGRDEQFF
10 | TRBV30 | CAWSGLAKFF
12 | TRBV3-1/TRBV3-2 | CASSQDRAEQYF
15 | TRBV24-1 | CATSDLSGNVDTQYF
15 | TRBV6-1 | CASSEVGQANEKLFF
12 | TRBV19 | CASNDRQAGAFF
14 | TRBV5-1 | CASSPTEYGEKLFF
15 | TRBV7-2 | CASNEAGGNTGELFF
14 | TRBV5-1 | CASSLEQGGTEAFF
13 | TRBV6-6 | CAAARTEAGTQYF
15 | TRBV7-7 | CASSPGVGRGDTIYF
13 | TRBV6-5 | CASLTAQNSPLHF
18 | TRBV4-2 | CASSHPRGTTTGGNTIYF
14 | TRBV6-6 | CASSIGRAYNEQFF
13 | TRBV6-5 | CASRPSGNYEQYF
14 | TRBV10-1 | CASSESTNRKGAFF
13 | TRBV18 | CASSPGGDQPQHF
14 | TRBV27 | CASSLQYLHTEAFF